The clone carrying this TCR beta chain is labeled medium-sized (0.01 to 0.1%) based on frequency. Its antigen is unknown. The source of the sample is a study of CXCR3-negative and CXCR3-positive naive CD8 T cells. This CDR3 region has 16 residues. Germline assignment: CDR1 SGHTA and CDR2 FQGNSA. UMI-tagged TRB cDNA libraries were built via 5' RACE. TCRdb reprocessed the 5' RACE reads and keeps a single row for each CDR3 protein, giving no DNA. Its table lists about 3,000 distinct CDR3 sequences. A CD45RO-CCR7+CD27+CD95- phenotype identified naive CD8+ T cells. Whole-study results and caveats: CXCR3-negative naive cells had less hydrophobic TRB CDR3s than did CXCR3-positive naive cells. Relative to memory CD8+ cells, whose diversity was much lower, both naive subsets had comparably high diversity. TRB CDR3 properties indicated TCR strength, while surface CD5 was similar across naive subsets.

The TCR originated in a human donor in good health. Some clones in this sample may be carry-over from other donors' samples. Sequencing used naive CXCR3+ CD8+ T cells from blood. Subset here: CD45RO-CCR7+CD27+CD95- naive CD8+ T cells expressing CXCR3 (TNR3+). This chain joins TRBV7-2 and TRBJ2-1; the TCRdb D gene call, TRBD2, has no DNA to confirm it. The CDR3 is CASSYGLAGSYNEQFF.